This record looks at one T cell receptor (beta chain) sequence and its context. This record belongs to a study of blood T cell repertoires in COVID-19. For the study at large: From T cells, B-cell-depleted T cells, or PBMCs came the material, which was cDNA or gDNA.

In the original workflow: Amplified reference gene primers provided the basis for estimating nucleated cell counts. Some clones are missing from TCRdb's copy, which holds only in-frame ones; the method was immunoSEQ multiplex PCR. The V and J calls and the clone size are those of that table, but D and trimming were determined from the DNA. This table holds roughly 290,000 clones, roughly 90% found once. Germline V lookup: CDR1 SEHNR, CDR2 FQNEAQ (reference sequence). CDR3 length equals 12 residues. V was trimmed by 5 bases and J by 6 bases, leaving 8 bases between them. Sample: PBMCs or T cells enriched from blood (not recorded which). The TCR originated in a woman aged 18-35 years with acute COVID-19. The chain recombines TRBV7-9 with TRBJ2-1; D unresolved. CDR3 loop: CASSPRVNEQFF. The CDR3 nucleotides read TGTGCCAGCAGCCCCCGGGTCAATGAGCAGTTCTTC.